This paragraph covers one T cell receptor beta chain sequence. Data came from immunoSEQ multiplex PCR; TCRdb stores just in-frame clones and leaves some out. The sample has 88,000 or so clones; about four fifths are singletons. This specimen comes from a study of blood T cell repertoires in COVID-19. Trimming removed 4 bases at V and 5 bases at J, with 18 bases between. Germline values: CDR1 SGHRS, CDR2 YFSETQ. This CDR3 has 15 residues. The chain recombines TRBV5-1 with TRBJ2-5; the D gene is possibly TRBD2 (5 bases). Sample: peripheral blood. This TCR came from a human donor in a cohort sampled during active COVID-19. The CDR3: CASSRSGGERETQYF. DNA for the CDR3: TGCGCCAGCAGCCGGAGTGGAGGCGAGAGGGAGACCCAGTACTTC.